Listed below are T cell receptor beta chains from one sample, sequenced in a study of OX40 agonist ivuxolimab in advanced cancers. Assay used: immunoSEQ multiplex PCR; TCRdb lists only in-frame clones, some missing. The repertoire holds over 80,000 clones, with about nine tenths as singletons. The sample consisted of CD4+ or CD8+ T cells sorted from blood, taken in a trial of the OX40 agonist ivuxolimab. The receptors come from an adult with an advanced solid tumor such as melanoma, head and neck, liver or kidney cancer. CDR3s include the opening cysteine and the closing phenylalanine or tryptophan. A D gene is named only where the DNA matches it firmly. Clone size appears in some rows only: once, few, many, or a class for an expanded clone.

J,length,size,D,V,CDR3,DNA
TRBJ1-6,15,.,.,TRBV5-1,CASSLGRAYNSPLHF,TGCGCCAGCAGCTTGGGCAGGGCCTATAATTCACCCCTCCACTTT
TRBJ2-2,18,once,.,TRBV5-5,CASSLGLWRSFGTGELFF,TGTGCCAGCAGCTTGGGACTATGGCGGAGCTTTGGCACCGGGGAGCTGTTTTTT
TRBJ1-5,15,.,TRBD1,TRBV10-3,CAISEPGQGNQPQHF,TGTGCCATCAGTGAGCCAGGACAGGGAAATCAGCCCCAGCATTTT
TRBJ1-1,13,.,.,TRBV6-6,CASSLLGNTEAFF,TGTGCCAGCAGCCTACTAGGGAACACTGAAGCTTTCTTT
TRBJ2-5,17,.,.,TRBV10-3,CAISESVGTTGKETQYF,TGTGCCATCAGTGAGTCGGTCGGGACGACCGGGAAAGAGACCCAGTACTTC
TRBJ1-1,12,.,.,TRBV5-8,CASSPGGTRAFF,TGTGCCAGCAGCCCTGGGGGGACGCGGGCTTTCTTT
TRBJ2-1,14,.,.,TRBV7-2,CASGRDRADNEQFF,TGTGCCAGCGGCAGGGATCGGGCAGACAATGAGCAGTTCTTC
TRBJ1-5,16,.,.,TRBV19,CASKGSHFQSNQPQHF,TGTGCCAGCAAAGGATCACACTTCCAAAGCAATCAGCCCCAGCATTTT
TRBJ1-4,15,.,.,TRBV7-6,CASSQTAGADEKLFF,TGTGCCAGCAGCCAAACTGCGGGGGCAGATGAAAAACTGTTTTTT
TRBJ2-6,15,.,.,TRBV7-2,CASRRAYGGANVLTF,TGTGCCAGCAGGAGGGCTTATGGTGGGGCCAACGTCCTGACTTTC
TRBJ2-5,16,.,TRBD2,TRBV5-6,CASSPPGLAGMETQYF,TGTGCCAGCAGCCCCCCGGGACTAGCGGGGATGGAGACCCAGTACTTC
TRBJ2-3,15,.,TRBD1,TRBV7-3,CASSLGQGGTDTQYF,TGTGCCAGCAGCTTGGGACAGGGTGGGACAGATACGCAGTATTTT